The 32 T cell receptor beta chains in this list originate from one sample, sequenced in a study of CD8+CD57+ T cells in acquired aplastic anemia. Genomic DNA provided the template from which TCR beta VDJ and CDR3 profiles were obtained. One entry per CDR3 protein, called by TCRdb with MiXCR from the reads. Of about 180,000 distinct CDR3 sequences listed, roughly 50% are singletons. The sequenced patients had an expansion of CD8+CD57+ cells seen by flow cytometry. The source material was sorted CD4+, CD8+, or CD8+CD57+ T cells (not recorded which) from PBMCs. Receptors were obtained from a human donor with aplastic anemia.

J is TRBJ2-3 and V is TRBV24-1; D is possibly TRBD2 (6 bases). Germline V gene sequence: CDR1 KGHDR, CDR2 SFDVKD. The CDR3 consists of 13 residues. The V end lost 11 bases, the J end lost 1 base, and 12 bases lay between the germline ends. The CDR3 sequence: CAIGSGGTDTQYF. CDR3 DNA: TGTGCCATAGGGTCGGGAGGCACAGATACGCAGTATTTT.

Worth noting for this clonotype: A read error may produce the germline difference seen at one junction end. The V and J genes are TRBV7-2 and TRBJ2-1, with unresolved D. In germline, CDR1 is SGHTA, CDR2 FQGNSA. The CDR3 is 13 residues long. CDR3 in amino acids: CASSLVGVNEQFF. Written as DNA, the CDR3 is TGTGCCAGCAGCTTAGTTGGGGTCAATGAGCAGTTCTTT.

This clonotype has just a few counts. An end of the junction differs from the germline gene, which may be a read error. The chain is built from TRBV24-1 and TRBJ1-1, with TRBD1 as a possible D gene (5 bases). Germline V lookup: CDR1 KGHDR, CDR2 SFDVKD. CDR3 length: 13 residues. The CDR3 nucleotides are TGTGCCAGCAGTTTATCTCGGGGGACTGAAGCTTTCTTT. Its translation: CASSLSRGTEAFF.

About this clonotype itself: This may be a read error: a much more frequent sequence differs by one nucleotide. The chain carries TRBV3-1 and TRBJ2-7, with TRBD1 matching over 8 bases. This CDR3 spans 16 amino acids. J was trimmed by 3 bases and V by 3 bases; bases with no gene match: 10. The V gene's germline CDR1 is LGHDT and CDR2 YNNKEL (reference sequence). CDR3 in DNA: TGTGCCAGCAGCCAGTATCAGGACAGGGTCTACTACGAGCAGTACTTC. This translates into CASSQYQDRVYYEQYF.

This sequence joins TRBV6-5 and TRBJ1-1; TRBD1 matches 7 bases. The CDR3 loop spans 15 amino acids. Germline loops: CDR1 MNHEY, CDR2 SVGAGI. V lost 2 bases and J lost 1; bases outside the gene matches: 4. CDR3 protein: CASSYPGQPNTEAFF. The CDR3 DNA reads TGTGCCAGCAGTTACCCGGGACAGCCGAACACTGAAGCTTTCTTT.

The chain couples TRBV29-1 to TRBJ2-5; 8 bases map to TRBD1. CDR3 size: 14 residues. The germline CDR1 and CDR2 sequences are SQVTM and ANQGSEA. V shed 6 bases and J 5 bases; nucleotides not matched to a gene: 11. The CDR3 DNA is TGCAGCGTGGAGGACAGGGTATATGAGGAGACCCAGTACTTC. Amino acid sequence: CSVEDRVYEETQYF.

The chain is built from TRBV10-2 and TRBJ1-2, with 9 bases aligning to TRBD1. V was clipped by 3 bases and J by 8 bases; unmatched bases: 7. CDR1 and CDR2 from the germline V gene are WSHSY and SAAADI. The CDR3 has 14 residues. For the CDR3, the DNA is TGCGCCAGCAGTGAACGACAGGGGGTTGACGGCTACACCTTC. As protein: CASSERQGVDGYTF.

This chain links TRBV19 with TRBJ2-6; D is unresolved. Germline values: CDR1 LNHDA, CDR2 SQIVND (reference sequence). This CDR3 spans 13 amino acids. The ends were cut back, 7 bases at V and 2 bases at J, with 6 bases in the middle. CDR3 amino acids: CASTQPGANVLTF. CDR3 DNA: TGTGCCAGTACCCAGCCTGGGGCCAACGTCCTGACTTTC.

A few counts support this clonotype. The J gene is TRBJ1-2, the V gene TRBV10-3, with no clear D. Trimming stripped 3 bases from V and 2 bases from J, with 7 bases between. This CDR3 has 13 residues. In germline, CDR1 is ENHRY, CDR2 SYGVKD. The CDR3 DNA reads as TGTGCCATCAGTGAACGGGAGAACTATGGCTACACCTTC. This translates into CAISERENYGYTF.

Turning to this clonotype: This may be a read error: a much more frequent sequence differs by one nucleotide. The genes are TRBV6-2 or TRBV6-3 and TRBJ2-7; D not resolved. The CDR3 is 14 amino acids. In germline, CDR1 is MNHEY, CDR2 SVGEGT. DNA for the CDR3: TGTGCCAGCAGCGATTCTCGACCTCGCTACAAGCAGTACTTC. The encoded protein is CASSDSRPRYKQYF.

The table lists this clonotype with many counts. The V call is TRBV2, the J call TRBJ1-6; 8 bases are shared with TRBD1. The CDR3 has 15 amino acids. CDR1 SNHLY and CDR2 FYNNEI come from the germline V gene. The V and J ends lost 0 bases and 9 bases, in that order; junction bases with no gene match: 4. The CDR3 DNA reads TGTGCCAGCAGTGAAGCGAGAGGACAGGGTTCACCCCTCCACTTT. Translation: CASSEARGQGSPLHF.

This rearrangement joins TRBV29-1 to TRBJ2-5; D not certain. V lost 4 bases and J 7 bases, leaving 10 bases between the germline ends. The CDR3 runs to 11 residues. Per the germline V gene, CDR1 is SQVTM and CDR2 is ANQGSEA. This chain's CDR3 is CSVVWLATQYF. The CDR3 DNA sequence: TGCAGCGTTGTTTGGTTGGCGACCCAGTACTTC.

The chain links TRBV11-1 to TRBJ2-1; D is perhaps TRBD1 or TRBD2 (5 bases each). V lost 1 base and J lost 6, with 19 bases in between. Germline CDR1 and CDR2: SGHAT and FQDESV (reference sequence). The CDR3 is made up of 17 amino acids. CDR3 in amino acids: CASSLVTGRPYGNEQFF. The DNA of the CDR3 is TGTGCCAGCAGCTTAGTGACGGGGCGGCCCTACGGCAATGAGCAGTTCTTC.

This clonotype came up many times. J is TRBJ1-1 and V is TRBV9; no definite D call. Germline CDR1 and CDR2: SGDLS and YYNGEE. Trimming took off 0 bases at V and 0 bases at J, with 9 bases between the two ends. The CDR3 runs 15 residues. CDR3 loop: CASSVAEKMNTEAFF. In DNA form, the CDR3 reads TGTGCCAGCAGCGTAGCAGAGAAGATGAACACTGAAGCTTTCTTT.

This clonotype was counted only a few times. The chain uses TRBV7-9 and TRBJ1-1; D ambiguous. CDR1 is SEHNR, CDR2 FQNEAQ, per germline (reference sequence). Between the trimmed V and J ends, which lost 3 bases and 3 bases, there was a span of 14 bases. The CDR3 sequence is 15 residues long. The CDR3 sequence is CASSFISSGYTEAFF. CDR3 nucleotide sequence: TGTGCCAGCAGCTTTATATCCTCGGGATACACTGAAGCTTTCTTT.

About this clonotype: Given the absence of the conserved phenylalanine or tryptophan at the CDR3 end, a read error is likely. This sequence joins TRBV20-1 and TRBJ2-1; 8 bases line up with TRBD1. Trimming removed 6 bases from V and 2 bases from J; junction bases left unmatched: 6. This CDR3 is built from 14 residues. Germline CDR1 DFQATT, CDR2 SNEGSKA (reference sequence). This CDR3 is CSAKDRATYNEQFL. In nucleotides, the CDR3 is TGCAGTGCCAAGGACAGGGCAACCTACAATGAGCAGTTCCTC.

The CDR3 protein is CASSLVAGNYEQYF. CDR3 in DNA: TGCGCCAGCAGCTTGGTAGCGGGAAACTACGAGCAGTACTTC. The chain recombines TRBV5-1 with TRBJ2-7, with TRBD2 matching over 8 bases. Germline V gene data show CDR1 as SGHRS and CDR2 as YFSETQ. CDR3 size: 14 residues. The V and J ends lost 0 bases and 3 bases, in that order; junction bases with no gene match: 2.

V and J are TRBV25-1 and TRBJ1-6, with 11 nucleotides matching TRBD1. In germline, CDR1 is MGHDK, CDR2 SYGVNS. J was trimmed by 13 bases and V by 6 bases; bases with no gene match: 8. The CDR3 is 14 residues long. Here the CDR3 reads CASSPGTGGAPLHF. CDR3 nucleotides: TGTGCCAGCAGCCCCGGGACAGGGGGAGCTCCCCTCCACTTT.

This clonotype was counted between two and nine times. The chain employs TRBV29-1 and TRBJ2-7, with D tentatively TRBD2 (5 bases). Per the germline V gene, CDR1 is SQVTM and CDR2 is ANQGSEA. This CDR3 region has 12 residues. V lost 7 bases and J lost 3, with 13 bases in between. The CDR3 sequence is CSATEGGYEQYF. In DNA form, the CDR3 reads TGCAGCGCGACCGAAGGAGGCTACGAGCAGTACTTC.

At least ten counts were recorded for this clonotype. V and J are TRBV12-3 or TRBV12-4 and TRBJ1-5; 10 positions match TRBD1. Losses at the gene ends were 6 bases for V and 7 bases for J; bases not matched to a gene: 6. The length of the CDR3 is 14 residues. For the CDR3, the DNA is TGTGCCAGCAGACAAGGACAGGGGGGGCAGCCCCAGCATTTT. Translated, it gives CASRQGQGGQPQHF.

This clonotype was observed a few times. J is TRBJ2-5 and V is TRBV29-1; 7 nucleotides align to TRBD1. The CDR3 is 12 amino acids. Losses at the gene ends were 8 bases for V and 2 bases for J; bases not matched to a gene: 5. The V gene's germline CDR1 is SQVTM and CDR2 ANQGSEA. CDR3 loop: CSTTQGQETQYF. In DNA, the CDR3 is TGCAGCACCACACAGGGGCAAGAGACCCAGTACTTC.

This clonotype appeared many times. The chain carries TRBV20-1 and TRBJ2-1, with 7 positions matching TRBD2. CDR1 is DFQATT and CDR2 is SNEGSKA in the germline V gene (reference sequence). The V segment lost 6 bases and the J segment 2 bases; nucleotides outside the gene matches: 10. The CDR3 consists of 15 residues. DNA for the CDR3: TGCAGTGCACCGACAGCCGGGACTACCTACAATGAGCAGTTCTTC. This gives the protein CSAPTAGTTYNEQFF.

In its sample, this clonotype was seen many times. The CDR3 region has the DNA TGTGCCAGTAACACAGGGGGCCAGAACTATGGCTACACCTTC. Translation gives CASNTGGQNYGYTF. The V call is TRBV19, the J call TRBJ1-2; 9 nucleotides line up with TRBD1. Germline values: CDR1 LNHDA, CDR2 SQIVND (reference sequence). This CDR3 contains 14 residues. Losses at the gene ends were 7 bases for V and 2 bases for J; bases not matched to a gene: 5.

The genes are TRBV5-1 and TRBJ2-5; 8 bases agree with TRBD2. The CDR3 contains 14 residues. The V gene's germline CDR1 is SGHRS and CDR2 YFSETQ. V shed 5 bases, J shed 5 bases, and the junction held 8 bases outside the gene matches. CDR3 residues: CASRQTSDRETQYF. The CDR3 DNA is TGCGCCAGCAGGCAGACTAGCGATCGGGAGACCCAGTACTTC.

This clonotype showed up many times. The chain is built from TRBV19 and TRBJ2-1; D possibly corresponds to TRBD1 (7 bases). CDR3 size: 13 residues. Germline-derived CDR1 and CDR2 are LNHDA and SQIVND (reference sequence). V was clipped by 3 bases and J by 10 bases, with 13 bases between them. CDR3 region: CASSMSGGYEQFF. The CDR3 nucleotides are TGTGCCAGTAGTATGTCAGGGGGGTACGAGCAGTTCTTC.

This clonotype occurred many times. The chain employs TRBV3-1 and TRBJ2-5, with TRBD2 matching 9 bases. CDR3 size: 13 residues. After removal of 8 bases from V and 9 bases from J, the junction contained 10 bases not matched to a gene. Per germline, CDR1 LGHDT and CDR2 YNNKEL (reference sequence). The CDR3 DNA sequence: TGTGCCAGCGGTAGGGCTAGCGGGGTAGCCCAGTACTTC. Its translation: CASGRASGVAQYF.

The chain couples TRBV7-6 to TRBJ1-3, with D possibly matching TRBD1 (5 bases). Germline CDR1 SGHVS, CDR2 FNYEAQ. The CDR3 runs 13 residues. Between the trimmed V and J ends, which lost 5 bases and 9 bases, there was a span of 14 bases. This CDR3 is CASSVTGLGTIYF. The CDR3 DNA follows: TGTGCCAGCAGCGTCACGGGGCTTGGCACCATATATTTT.

J is TRBJ2-7 and V is TRBV10-1; 9 bases are a match to TRBD2. Germline CDR1 and CDR2: WNHNN and SYGVQD (reference sequence). The CDR3 consists of 13 residues. V was clipped by 10 bases and J by 0 bases; unmatched bases: 4. The DNA for the CDR3 is TGCGCCACCAATAGCGGGGGCTCCTACGAGCAGTACTTC. Its protein product is CATNSGGSYEQYF.

This clonotype was observed once. The chain links TRBV7-2 to TRBJ2-7, with TRBD1 matching 10 bases. V shed 2 bases, J shed 4 bases, and the junction held 5 bases outside the gene matches. Germline CDR1 and CDR2: SGHTA and FQGNSA. The CDR3 spans 15 residues. CDR3 sequence reads: CASSLLRGQGYEQYF. CDR3 coding DNA: TGTGCCAGCAGCTTACTTAGGGGACAGGGGTACGAGCAGTACTTC. The full variable domain, rest sourced from reference TRBV7-2 and TRBJ2-7, is GAGVSQSPSNKVTEKGKDVELRCDPISGHTALYWYRQSLGQGLEFLIYFQGNSAPDKSGLPSDRFSAERTGGSVSTLTIQRTQQEDSAVYLCASSLLRGQGYEQYFGPGTRLTVT.

The chain joins TRBV7-4 to TRBJ1-6; maybe TRBD1 (6 bases). Trimming left V 1 base short and J 10 bases short, with 11 bases between. Germline V gives CDR1 SGHVT, CDR2 SQSDAQ. This CDR3 has 14 residues. The CDR3 reads CASSLGITGSPLHF. CDR3 nucleotides: TGTGCCAGCAGCTTAGGCATCACAGGGTCACCCCTCCACTTT.

This clonotype has more than one count but fewer than ten. As DNA, the CDR3 is TGTGCCAGCAGTACGGGACAGGGCTATTACGAGCAGTACTTC. Its protein is CASSTGQGYYEQYF. The chain carries TRBV2 and TRBJ2-7; TRBD1 matches 9 bases. V was pared by 5 bases and J by 4 bases, with 6 bases of the junction left unmatched. The V gene's germline CDR1 is SNHLY and CDR2 FYNNEI. CDR3 length equals 14 residues.

The chain combines TRBV29-1 with TRBJ1-5, with a weak D call TRBD1 (6 bases). This CDR3 spans 14 amino acids. Between the trimmed V and J ends, which lost 6 bases and 1 base, there was a span of 13 bases. The germline gives CDR1 SQVTM, CDR2 ANQGSEA. CDR3 amino acids: CSVAQGNSNQPQHF. Here the CDR3 DNA reads TGCAGCGTCGCCCAGGGGAACAGCAATCAGCCCCAGCATTTT.